This is a list of T cell receptor beta chains from one sample in a study of blood T cell repertoires in COVID-19. Repertoires were generated with immunoSEQ multiplex PCR, while TCRdb's copy carries only in-frame clones and drops some. The sample lists around 100,000 clones, roughly 87% seen once, with around 5% in the top ten. The sequencing input was peripheral blood. These receptors were collected from a woman between 50 and 59 years old with COVID-19, enrolled during active disease. Each CDR3 is given with its conserved first and last residue. The order of the fields is V gene, D gene, CDR3 length, clone size, J gene, CDR3 protein, CDR3 DNA. The D gene is left open where the match is weak. Expanded clones are given a class, and other clones once, few, many or no size at all.

TRBV11-3	TRBD1	15	-	TRBJ1-4	CASGTGATTNEKLFF	TGTGCCAGCGGAACAGGGGCGACGACTAATGAAAAACTGTTTTTT
TRBV5-1	-	13	-	TRBJ2-1	CASSLPADNEQFF	TGCGCCAGCAGCTTGCCGGCGGACAATGAGCAGTTCTTC
TRBV5-4	-	16	-	TRBJ1-3	CASSPRSQGSGNTIYF	TGTGCCAGCAGCCCCCGATCACAGGGCTCTGGAAACACCATATATTTT
TRBV12-3/TRBV12-4	-	13	once	TRBJ2-1	CASIPTGYNEQFF	TGTGCCAGCATCCCGACAGGATACAATGAGCAGTTCTTC
TRBV11-2	TRBD2	16	-	TRBJ2-3	CASSSQERGGTDTQYF	TGTGCCAGCAGCTCCCAGGAGCGGGGGGGCACAGATACGCAGTATTTT
TRBV7-3	-	14	-	TRBJ2-1	CASSLPGIYNEQFF	TGTGCCAGCAGCCTCCCGGGTATCTACAATGAGCAGTTCTTC
TRBV5-5	-	13	-	TRBJ1-1	CASSLQGNTEAFF	TGTGCCAGCAGCCTACAGGGGAACACTGAAGCTTTCTTT
TRBV19	TRBD1	15	-	TRBJ2-1	CASSMPGQGPNEQFF	TGTGCCAGTAGTATGCCGGGACAGGGCCCTAATGAGCAGTTCTTC
TRBV3-1/TRBV3-2	TRBD2	18	-	TRBJ2-5	CASSQYRLARQKQETQYF	TGTGCCAGCAGCCAATACCGACTAGCCCGACAAAAACAAGAGACCCAGTACTTC
TRBV7-9	TRBD1	16	-	TRBJ1-2	CASSYTPGQGPYGYTF	TGTGCCAGCAGCTATACTCCGGGACAGGGACCCTATGGCTACACCTTC
TRBV7-8	TRBD1	16	-	TRBJ1-6	CASSPRTGTRGSPLHF	TGTGCCAGCAGCCCGAGGACAGGAACAAGGGGTTCACCCCTCCACTTT
TRBV24-1	-	14	-	TRBJ2-1	CATRSRLGDNEQFF	TGTGCCACCAGATCGAGACTAGGGGACAATGAGCAGTTCTTC
TRBV5-4	TRBD2	15	-	TRBJ2-5	CASSLGLAGGETQYF	TGTGCCAGCAGCTTGGGACTAGCGGGGGGAGAGACCCAGTACTTC
TRBV7-3	-	15	once	TRBJ2-1	CASSLMGAGSNEQFF	TGTGCCAGCAGCTTGATGGGGGCCGGGTCCAATGAGCAGTTCTTC
TRBV4-2	TRBD1	16	-	TRBJ1-1	CASSDPGTGEGTEAFF	TGTGCCAGCAGCGACCCCGGGACAGGGGAGGGCACTGAAGCTTTCTTT
TRBV3-1/TRBV3-2	-	13	-	TRBJ1-1	CASSQSEATEAFF	TGTGCCAGCAGCCAGTCCGAAGCCACTGAAGCTTTCTTT
TRBV13	-	14	-	TRBJ1-2	CASSSDNNNYGYTF	TGTGCCAGCAGCTCGGACAATAATAACTATGGCTACACCTTC